The present entry profiles one TCR beta chain with its context. TCRdb processed the 5' RACE reads again and assigns one entry to each CDR3 protein, with no DNA. The sample totals about half a million distinct CDR3 sequences. Germline CDR1 and CDR2: ENHRY and SYGVKD. This CDR3 comprises 16 residues. This sample stems from a study of T cells expressing NK-cell markers. The sample comprised blood T cells: a sorted CD56 or NKG2C T cell subset, CD4+ or CD8+ T cells, or bulk PBMC T cells (not recorded which). The chain couples TRBV10-3 to TRBJ2-1; TCRdb's D call of TRBD1 is untestable without DNA. The source is a woman aged 45-59 years in good health. CDR3 residues: CAISESPWTGGSEQFF.